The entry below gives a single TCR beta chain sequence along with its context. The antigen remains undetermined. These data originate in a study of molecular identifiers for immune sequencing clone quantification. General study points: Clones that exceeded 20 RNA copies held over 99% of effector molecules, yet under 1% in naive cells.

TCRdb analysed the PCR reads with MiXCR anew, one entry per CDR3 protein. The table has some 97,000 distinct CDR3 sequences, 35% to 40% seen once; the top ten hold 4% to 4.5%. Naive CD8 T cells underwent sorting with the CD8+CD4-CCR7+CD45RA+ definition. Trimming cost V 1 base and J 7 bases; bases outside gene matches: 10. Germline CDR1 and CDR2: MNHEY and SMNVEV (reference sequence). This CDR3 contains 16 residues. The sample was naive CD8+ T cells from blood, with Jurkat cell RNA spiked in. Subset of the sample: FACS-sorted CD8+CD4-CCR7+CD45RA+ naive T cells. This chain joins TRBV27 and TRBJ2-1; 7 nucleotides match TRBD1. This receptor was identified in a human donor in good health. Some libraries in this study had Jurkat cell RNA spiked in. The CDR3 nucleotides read TGTGCCAGCAGTTTATATTCCGGACAGGAACGTAATGAGCAGTTCTTC. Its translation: CASSLYSGQERNEQFF.